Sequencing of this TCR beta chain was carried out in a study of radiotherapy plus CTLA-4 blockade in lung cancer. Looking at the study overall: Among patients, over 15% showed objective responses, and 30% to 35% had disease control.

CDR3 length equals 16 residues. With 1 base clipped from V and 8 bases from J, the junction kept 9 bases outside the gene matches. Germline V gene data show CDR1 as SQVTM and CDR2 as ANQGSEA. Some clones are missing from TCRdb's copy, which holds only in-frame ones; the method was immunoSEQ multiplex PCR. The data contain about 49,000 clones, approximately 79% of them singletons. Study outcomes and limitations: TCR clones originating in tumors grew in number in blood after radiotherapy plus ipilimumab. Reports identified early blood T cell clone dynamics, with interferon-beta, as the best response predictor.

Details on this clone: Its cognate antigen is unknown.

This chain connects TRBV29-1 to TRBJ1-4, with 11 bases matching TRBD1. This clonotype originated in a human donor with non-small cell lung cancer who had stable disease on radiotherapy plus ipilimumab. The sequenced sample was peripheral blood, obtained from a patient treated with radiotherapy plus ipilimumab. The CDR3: CSVEGGQGVKAEKLFF. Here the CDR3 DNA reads TGCAGCGTTGAAGGGGGACAGGGGGTCAAAGCAGAAAAACTGTTTTTT.